This TCR beta chain derives from a study of cytomegalovirus exposure and HLA in healthy donors. Study outcomes and limitations: Many donors shared some public TCRs, even though most TCR sequences were rare. It was reportedly the case that the classifier diagnosed cytomegalovirus status with high specificity and sensitivity. TCR beta sequences reportedly predicted most subjects' HLA-A and HLA-B alleles accurately.

Notes on this clone: Its matching antigen is unknown.

The PCR had 60 Vbeta and 13 Jbeta primers. Sequenced by immunoSEQ multiplex PCR; TCRdb stores in-frame clones only, minus some. Counted here are hundreds of thousands of clones, roughly 84% occurring once; the ten biggest clones make up more than 0.6%. V lost 4 bases and J 0 bases, leaving 11 bases between the germline ends. This CDR3 contains 14 residues. The germline V gene encodes CDR1 SGHNT and CDR2 YYREEE (reference sequence). The sequence was collected from a boy younger than 10 in good health and CMV-seronegative. The specimen was PBMCs. The chain joins TRBV5-4 to TRBJ2-7; tentative D call: TRBD1 (6 bases). Written as DNA, the CDR3 is TGTGCCAGCAGCCGCCGGGACACCTCCTACGAGCAGTACTTC. Translating gives CASSRRDTSYEQYF.